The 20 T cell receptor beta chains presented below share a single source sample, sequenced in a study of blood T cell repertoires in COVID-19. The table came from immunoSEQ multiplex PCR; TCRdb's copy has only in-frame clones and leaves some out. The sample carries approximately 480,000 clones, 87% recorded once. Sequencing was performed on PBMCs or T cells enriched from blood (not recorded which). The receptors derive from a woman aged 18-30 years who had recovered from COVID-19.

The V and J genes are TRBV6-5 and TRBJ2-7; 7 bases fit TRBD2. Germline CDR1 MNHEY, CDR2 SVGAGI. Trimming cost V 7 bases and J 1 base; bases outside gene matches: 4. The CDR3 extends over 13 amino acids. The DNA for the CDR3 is TGTGCCAGCAACCTAGCGGCTTCCTACGAGCAGTACTTC. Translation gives CASNLAASYEQYF.

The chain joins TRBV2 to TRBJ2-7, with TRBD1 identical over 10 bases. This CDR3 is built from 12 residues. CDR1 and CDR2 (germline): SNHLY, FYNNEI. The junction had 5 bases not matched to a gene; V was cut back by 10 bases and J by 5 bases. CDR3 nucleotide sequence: TGTGCCACCCGGACAGGGGGGAACGAGCAGTACTTC. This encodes CATRTGGNEQYF.

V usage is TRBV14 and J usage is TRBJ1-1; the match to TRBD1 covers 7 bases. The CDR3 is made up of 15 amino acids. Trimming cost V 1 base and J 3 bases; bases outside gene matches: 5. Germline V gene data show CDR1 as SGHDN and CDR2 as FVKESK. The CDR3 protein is CASSQAQGVYTEAFF. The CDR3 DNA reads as TGTGCCAGCAGCCAAGCTCAGGGGGTCTACACTGAAGCTTTCTTT.

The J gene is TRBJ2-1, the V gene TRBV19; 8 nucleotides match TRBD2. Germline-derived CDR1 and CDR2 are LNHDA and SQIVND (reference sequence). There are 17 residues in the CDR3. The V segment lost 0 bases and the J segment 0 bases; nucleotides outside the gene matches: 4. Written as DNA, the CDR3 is TGTGCCAGTAGTATAGAGCAGCGGGGGAGCTCCTACAATGAGCAGTTCTTC. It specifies CASSIEQRGSSYNEQFF. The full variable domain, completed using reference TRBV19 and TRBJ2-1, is DGGITQSPKYLFRKEGQNVTLSCEQNLNHDAMYWYRQDPGQGLRLIYYSQIVNDFQKGDIAEGYSVSREKKESFPLTVTSAQKNPTAFYLCASSIEQRGSSYNEQFFGPGTRLTVL.

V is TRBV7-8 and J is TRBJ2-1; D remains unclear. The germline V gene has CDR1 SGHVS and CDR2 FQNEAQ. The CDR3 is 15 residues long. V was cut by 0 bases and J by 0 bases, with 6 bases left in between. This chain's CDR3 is CASSLAHSSYNEQFF. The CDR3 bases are TGTGCCAGCAGCTTAGCGCACAGCTCCTACAATGAGCAGTTCTTC.

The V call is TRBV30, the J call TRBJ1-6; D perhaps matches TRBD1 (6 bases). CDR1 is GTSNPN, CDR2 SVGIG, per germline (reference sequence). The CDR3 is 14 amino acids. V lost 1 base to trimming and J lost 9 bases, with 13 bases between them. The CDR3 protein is CAWSEDSLGSPLHF. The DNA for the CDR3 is TGTGCCTGGAGTGAGGACAGCCTGGGTTCACCCCTCCACTTT. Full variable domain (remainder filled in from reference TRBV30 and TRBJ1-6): SQTIHQWPATLVQPVGSPLSLECTVEGTSNPNLYWYRQAAGRGLQLLFYSVGIGQISSEVPQNLSASRPQDRQFILSSKKLLLSDSGFYLCAWSEDSLGSPLHFGNGTRLTVT.

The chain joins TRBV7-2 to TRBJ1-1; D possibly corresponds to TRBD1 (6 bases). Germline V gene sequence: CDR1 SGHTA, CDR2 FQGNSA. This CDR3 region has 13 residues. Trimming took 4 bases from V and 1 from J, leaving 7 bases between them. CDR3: CASSSQGNTEAFF. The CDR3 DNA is TGTGCCAGCAGCTCACAGGGGAACACTGAAGCTTTCTTT.

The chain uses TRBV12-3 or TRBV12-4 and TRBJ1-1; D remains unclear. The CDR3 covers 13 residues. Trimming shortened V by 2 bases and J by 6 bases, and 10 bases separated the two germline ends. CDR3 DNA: TGTGCCAGCAGTTTAATTAGAGAATCTGAAGCTTTCTTT. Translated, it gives CASSLIRESEAFF.

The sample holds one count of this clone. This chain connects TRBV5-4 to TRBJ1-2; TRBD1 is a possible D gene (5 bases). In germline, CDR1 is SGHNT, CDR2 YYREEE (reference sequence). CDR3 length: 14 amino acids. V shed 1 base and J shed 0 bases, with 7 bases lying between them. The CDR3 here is CASSLTGANYGYTF. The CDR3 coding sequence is TGTGCCAGCAGCTTGACAGGAGCTAACTATGGCTACACCTTC. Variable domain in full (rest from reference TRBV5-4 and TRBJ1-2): ETGVTQSPTHLIKTRGQQVTLRCSSQSGHNTVSWYQQALGQGPQFIFQYYREEENGRGNFPPRFSGLQFPNYSSELNVNALELDDSALYLCASSLTGANYGYTFGSGTRLTVV.

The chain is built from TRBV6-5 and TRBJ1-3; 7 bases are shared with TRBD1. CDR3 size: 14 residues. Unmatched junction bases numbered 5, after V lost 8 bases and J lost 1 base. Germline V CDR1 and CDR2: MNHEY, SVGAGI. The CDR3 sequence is CASHRGVSGNTIYF. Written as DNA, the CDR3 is TGTGCCAGCCACAGGGGAGTTTCTGGAAACACCATATATTTT.

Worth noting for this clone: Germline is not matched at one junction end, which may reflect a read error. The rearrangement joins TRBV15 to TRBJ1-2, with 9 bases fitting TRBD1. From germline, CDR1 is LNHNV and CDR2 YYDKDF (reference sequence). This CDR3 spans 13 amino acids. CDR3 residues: CATSSGTGKETAF. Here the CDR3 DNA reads TGTGCCACCAGCAGCGGGACAGGGAAGGAGACGGCCTTC.

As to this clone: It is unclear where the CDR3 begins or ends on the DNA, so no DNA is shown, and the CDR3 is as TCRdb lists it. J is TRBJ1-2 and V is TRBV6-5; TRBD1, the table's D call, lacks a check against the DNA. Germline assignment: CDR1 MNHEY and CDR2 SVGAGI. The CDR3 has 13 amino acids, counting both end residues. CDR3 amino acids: CASSYSKWAVGTF.

This chain's CDR3 is CASRAIQGSSYEQYF. The CDR3 DNA reads TGTGCCAGCAGGGCAATACAGGGGAGCTCCTACGAGCAGTACTTC. The chain couples TRBV6-5 to TRBJ2-7; the match to TRBD1 covers 7 bases. The CDR3 length is 15 residues. V gave up 6 bases and J gave up 0 bases; unmatched junction bases: 8. Germline V gene lookup returns CDR1 MNHEY and CDR2 SVGAGI.

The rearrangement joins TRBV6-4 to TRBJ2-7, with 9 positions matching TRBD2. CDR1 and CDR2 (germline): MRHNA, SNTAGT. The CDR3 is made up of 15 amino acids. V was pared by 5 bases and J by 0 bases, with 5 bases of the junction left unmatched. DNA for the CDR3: TGTGCCAGCAGTACTTTAGCGGGGGACTCCTACGAGCAGTACTTC. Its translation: CASSTLAGDSYEQYF.

CDR3 nucleotide sequence: TGTGCCGGGAAACCCGGACAGGCAACTAATGAAAAACTGTTTTTT. Amino acid sequence: CAGKPGQATNEKLFF. V and J are TRBV30 and TRBJ1-4; 7 bases agree with TRBD1. Looked up from germline, CDR1 is GTSNPN and CDR2 is SVGIG (reference sequence). The CDR3 runs 15 residues. The ends lost 8 bases at V and 0 bases at J; junction bases unmatched: 9.

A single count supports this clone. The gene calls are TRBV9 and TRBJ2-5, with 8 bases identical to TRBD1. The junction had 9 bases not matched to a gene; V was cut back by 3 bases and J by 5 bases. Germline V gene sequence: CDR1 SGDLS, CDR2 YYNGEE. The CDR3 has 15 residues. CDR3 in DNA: TGTGCCAGCAGCGCGGGACCACAGGGGGGTGAGACCCAGTACTTC. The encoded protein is CASSAGPQGGETQYF.

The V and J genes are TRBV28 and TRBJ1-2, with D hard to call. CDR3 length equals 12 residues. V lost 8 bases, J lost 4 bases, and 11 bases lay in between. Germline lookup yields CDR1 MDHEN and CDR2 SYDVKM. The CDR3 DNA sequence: TGTGCCAGCGGGATAGGACTCTATGGCTACACCTTC. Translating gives CASGIGLYGYTF.

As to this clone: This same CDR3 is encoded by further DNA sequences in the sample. CDR3 amino acids: CASSRGQGANTEAFF. For the CDR3, the DNA is TGTGCCAGCTCACGCGGACAGGGGGCGAACACTGAAGCTTTCTTT. The chain links TRBV18 to TRBJ1-1, with TRBD1 identical over 11 bases. The CDR3 runs 15 residues. Germline V gene data show CDR1 as KGHSH and CDR2 as LQKENI. J lost 1 base, V lost 4 bases, and 2 bases had no gene match.

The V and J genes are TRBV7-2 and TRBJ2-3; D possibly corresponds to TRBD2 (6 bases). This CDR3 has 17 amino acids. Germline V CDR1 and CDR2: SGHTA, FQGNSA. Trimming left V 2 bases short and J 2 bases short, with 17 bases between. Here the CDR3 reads CASSLFSVGGNTDTQYF. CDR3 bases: TGTGCCAGCAGCTTATTCTCTGTGGGGGGAAACACAGATACGCAGTATTTT.

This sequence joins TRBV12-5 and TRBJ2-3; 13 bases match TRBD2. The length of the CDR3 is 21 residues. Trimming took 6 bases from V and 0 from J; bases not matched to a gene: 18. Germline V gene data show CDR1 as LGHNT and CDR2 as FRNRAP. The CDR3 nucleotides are TGTGCTAGTGGCTCAGCAACTAGCGGGGGGGTATATTATTTTAGCACAGATACGCAGTATTTT. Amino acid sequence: CASGSATSGGVYYFSTDTQYF.